This T cell receptor beta chain was obtained from a study of T cells after yellow fever vaccination (dated by TCRdb to about 2019). A note on the overall study: The SMART-Seq v4 Ultra Low Input RNA kit was used to prepare libraries from fractions with low cell numbers. Two healthy male donors made up the cohort, one aged 18 to 30 years and the other aged 30 to 40 years. Bulk PBMC replicates and cell subsets were isolated from blood drawn at multiple timepoints before and after both primary and secondary immunization. Bulk TCR alpha and beta repertoires were sequenced longitudinally to track T-cell clones before and after primary and booster YFV17D yellow fever vaccination. The study at large found these results: The secondary T-cell response was weaker than the primary response but faster, peaking on day 5 instead of day 15. Because only a couple of donors were included in the study, the extent to which the findings can be generalized is limited. After the booster, most of the clones that had expanded following primary vaccination were detected again (approximately 96% of CD4 and more than 85% of CD8), which suggests that memory was broadly maintained. A small fraction of clonotypes showed up in both the CD4 and CD8 compartments, probably as a result of convergent recombination. Computational filtering was required because FACS-sorted repertoires could contain abundant contaminating clonotypes from the bulk population.

This clonotype occurred a few times. Its antigen is still unknown. Base qualities are missing; no much larger clone stands one base away. What the treatment or condition label conveys for this sample: live attenuated yellow fever vaccine strain. At every blood-draw timepoint, two biological replicates of bulk PBMCs were collected. PBMCs were isolated from peripheral blood using a standard Ficoll-Paque protocol. TriZol was used to extract RNA from bulk PBMCs, from CD4 and CD8 fractions, and from dextramer-positive and dextramer-negative fractions. TCR cDNA was synthesized by 5'RACE template switching, which introduced a universal primer site and unique molecular identifiers. cDNA synthesis was primed from both the TCR alpha and TCR beta constant segments. Library amplification involved two PCR steps, and the second step added sample barcodes and sequencing adapters. Libraries were sequenced on Illumina HiSeq 2500 (2x100 bp) or NovaSeq (2x150 bp). As for the authors' bioinformatics: Demultiplexing of reads and collapsing into UMI consensus sequences were performed with MIGEC, and V(D)J alignment was carried out with MiXCR. Vaccine-responding clonotypes were defined with edgeR using replicate PBMC samples, requiring FDR below 0.01 and a log2 fold change above 5 up to day 15. Each bulk clonotype received a CD4 or CD8 identity based on whether the sequenced CD4 or CD8 repertoire contained that clonotype at higher abundance. The raw public reads went through TCRdb reprocessing: fastp at Q25, MiXCR clone calling, in-frame beta chains kept. Every CDR3 protein is listed once, alongside the most common genes and DNA of its rows. TCRdb's processing, not the authors' own work, is the source of the V and J calls. The sample contains about 330,000 distinct CDR3 sequences, roughly 6.8% of them found a single time. Over 15% of the sample is taken by the ten largest.

The CDR3 spans 14 residues, from the cysteine through the phenylalanine. CDR3 DNA is the only sequence kept; it has 42 bases, read in frame from the first base. As encoded in the germline V gene, CDR1 is MNHEY while CDR2 is SVGAGI. The junction shows trimming of 1 base on V and 8 bases on J, plus 11 bases between the germline ends. Source: PBMCs, taken roughly 45 days after the first yellow fever vaccination. This receptor chain uses TRBV6-5 and TRBJ2-2; the D element might be TRBD1 or TRBD2, as each aligns at 5 bases. The source of this sequence is a man between 18 and 29 years old who received the YFV17D yellow fever vaccine. The CDR3 has the sequence CASSYYGAPGELFF. The DNA is TGTGCCAGCAGTTACTACGGGGCTCCGGGGGAGCTGTTTTTT.